The clone carrying this T cell receptor (beta chain) occurred a few times. Its antigen is unidentified. The data derive from a study of T cells after yellow fever vaccination. Study results and limitations: From the bulk population, abundant clonotypes could contaminate and appear within FACS-sorted repertoires.

A single record per CDR3 protein comes from TCRdb applying MiXCR to the 5' RACE reads. The sample yields about 320,000 distinct CDR3 sequences, about 10% seen once. The CDR3 runs 12 residues. The germline V gene encodes CDR1 WSHSY and CDR2 SAAADI. The ends were cut back, 4 bases at V and 6 bases at J, with 10 bases in the middle. Sequences were derived from CD4+ T cells sorted from PBMCs, sampled 45 days after the yellow fever booster vaccination. This chain connects TRBV10-2 to TRBJ2-7; D is unclear. The receptor was derived from a man between 18 and 29 years old who received the YFV17D yellow fever vaccine. The CDR3 sequence: CASSVLQREQYF. CDR3 DNA sequence: TGCGCCAGCAGTGTGTTACAGCGCGAGCAGTACTTC.